The clone carrying this TCR beta chain was detected once. The CDR3 sequence is 16 residues long. Trimming pared 6 bases from V and 0 bases from J, leaving 15 bases between. Germline lookup yields CDR1 SNHLY and CDR2 FYNNEI. This sample was included in a study of blood T cell repertoires in COVID-19. Study context: Whether acute or convalescent, the COVID-19 samples came from the United States, Italy and Spain. PBMCs, B-cell-depleted T cells, or T cells were the source of the cDNA or gDNA that made up the material.

Per the study methods: Amplification with reference gene primers provided the estimates of nucleated cell counts. Measured with immunoSEQ multiplex PCR; TCRdb has only the in-frame clones, and not every one. The V and J calls and clone size were taken over from that table, and D and trimming were inferred from the DNA. The data show some 270,000 clones, over 75% seen once. Sequenced material: peripheral blood. The V call is TRBV2, the J call TRBJ2-1; D unresolved. The origin of this receptor is a human donor with COVID-19, enrolled during active disease. The donor label of this sample is uncertain. DNA of the CDR3: TGTGCCAGCAGCCGAGACATCTATTCCTCCTACAATGAGCAGTTCTTC. Amino acid sequence: CASSRDIYSSYNEQFF.